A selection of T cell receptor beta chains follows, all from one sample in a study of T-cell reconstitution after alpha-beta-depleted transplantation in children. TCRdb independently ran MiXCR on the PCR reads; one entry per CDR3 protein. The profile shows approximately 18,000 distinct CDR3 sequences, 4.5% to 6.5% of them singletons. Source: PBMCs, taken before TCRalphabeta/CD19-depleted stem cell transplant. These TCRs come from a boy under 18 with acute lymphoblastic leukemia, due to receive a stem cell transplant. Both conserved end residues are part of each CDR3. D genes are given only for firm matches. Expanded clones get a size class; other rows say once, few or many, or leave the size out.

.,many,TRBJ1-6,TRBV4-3,CASSLNQLNNSPLHF,TGCGCCAGCAGCCTTAATCAGCTTAATAATTCACCCCTCCACTTT
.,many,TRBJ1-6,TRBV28,CASSYREYNSPLHF,TGTGCCAGCAGTTACCGGGAATACAATTCACCCCTCCACTTT
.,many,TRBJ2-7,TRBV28,CASSFLLGEQYF,TGTGCCAGCAGTTTTCTTTTGGGCGAGCAGTACTTC
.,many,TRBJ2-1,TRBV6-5,CASSYYIPPGGLDGNEQFF,TGTGCCAGCAGTTACTATATCCCCCCCGGGGGGCTGGATGGGAATGAGCAGTTCTTC
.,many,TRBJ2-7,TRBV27,CASSLDGSSYEQYF,TGTGCCAGCAGTTTAGACGGGAGCTCCTACGAGCAGTACTTC
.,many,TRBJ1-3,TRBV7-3,CASSSRPGNTIYF,TGTGCCAGCAGCTCGAGGCCTGGAAACACCATATATTTT
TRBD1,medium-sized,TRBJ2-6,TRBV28,CASRGTGWLYSGANVLTF,TGTGCCAGCAGGGGGACAGGGTGGCTTTACTCTGGGGCCAACGTCCTGACTTTC
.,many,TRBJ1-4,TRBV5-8,CASSLGQGSEKLFF,TGTGCCAGCAGCTTGGGTCAGGGAAGCGAAAAACTGTTTTTT
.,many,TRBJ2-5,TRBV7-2,CASSWGQRGETQYF,TGTGCCAGCAGCTGGGGACAACGGGGAGAGACCCAGTACTTC
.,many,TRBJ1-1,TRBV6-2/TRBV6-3,CASSRRGNTEAFF,TGTGCCAGCAGCCGTCGGGGGAACACTGAAGCTTTCTTT
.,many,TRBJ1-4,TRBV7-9,CASSSGGQKLFF,TGTGCCAGCAGCTCCGGCGGACAAAAACTGTTTTTT
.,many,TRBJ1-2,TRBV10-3,CAISGGLGGYTF,TGTGCCATCAGCGGGGGCCTAGGGGGCTACACCTTC
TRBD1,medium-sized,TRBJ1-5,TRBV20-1,CSAPDRVSNQPQHF,TGCAGTGCGCCGGACAGGGTGAGCAATCAGCCCCAGCATTTT
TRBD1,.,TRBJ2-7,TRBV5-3,CARGPGQPAYEQYF,TGTGCCAGGGGACCGGGACAGCCCGCCTACGAGCAGTACTTC
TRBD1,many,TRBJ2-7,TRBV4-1,CASSQDGTGTGSHEQYF,TGCGCCAGCAGCCAAGATGGAACCGGGACAGGGTCCCACGAGCAGTACTTC
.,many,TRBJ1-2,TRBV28,CERNGYTF,TGTGAGAGGAATGGCTACACCTTC
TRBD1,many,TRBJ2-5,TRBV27,CASRRQGRWKETQYF,TGTGCCAGCAGACGACAGGGGCGGTGGAAAGAGACCCAGTACTTC
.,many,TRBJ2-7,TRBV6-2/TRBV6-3,CASSYTQTYEQYF,TGTGCCAGCAGTTATACCCAGACCTACGAGCAGTACTTC
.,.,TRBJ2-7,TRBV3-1,CACSQVGAGNPETYEQYF,TGTGCCTGCAGCCAAGTCGGGGCCGGCAATCCCGAGACCTACGAGCAGTACTTC
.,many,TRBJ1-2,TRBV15,CATSKGEGTYGYTF,TGTGCCACCAGCAAGGGCGAGGGGACCTATGGCTACACCTTC